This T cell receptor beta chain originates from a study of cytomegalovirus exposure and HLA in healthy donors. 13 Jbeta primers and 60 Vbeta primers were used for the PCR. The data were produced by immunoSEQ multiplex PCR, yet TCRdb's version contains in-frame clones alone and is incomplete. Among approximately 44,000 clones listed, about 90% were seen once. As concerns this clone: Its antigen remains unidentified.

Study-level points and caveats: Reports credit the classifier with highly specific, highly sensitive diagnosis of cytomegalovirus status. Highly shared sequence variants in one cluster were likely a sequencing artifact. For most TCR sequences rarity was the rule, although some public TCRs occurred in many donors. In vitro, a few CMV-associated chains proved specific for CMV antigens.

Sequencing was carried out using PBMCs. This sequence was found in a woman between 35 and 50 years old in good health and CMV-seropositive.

The CDR3 loop reads CASNPPPPADDSEAFF. The CDR3 DNA is TGTGCCAGCAACCCCCCCCCACCCGCAGATGATTCTGAAGCTTTCTTT. The rearrangement joins TRBV28 to TRBJ1-1; the D is unclear. V shed 7 bases and J shed 6 bases, with 24 bases lying between them. In germline, CDR1 is MDHEN, CDR2 SYDVKM. This CDR3 region has 16 residues.